Shown below are 10 T cell receptor beta chains from a single sample sequenced in a study of T cells after posttransplantation cyclophosphamide. A marrow graft followed busulfan-fludarabine conditioning, with cyclophosphamide on days +3 and +4. The method was immunoSEQ multiplex PCR; TCRdb's version includes in-frame clones alone and lacks a portion of them. The sample includes around 7,000 clones, 92% of them seen just once. The specimen was PBMCs, collected approximately 1,500 days after allogeneic stem cell transplant with posttransplant cyclophosphamide. These receptors all come from a female patient aged 45-65 years who received an allogeneic stem cell transplant from a related donor, was CMV-positive, and had no GVHD. Some of these T cells may belong to the graft donor.

The rearrangement joins TRBV6-1 to TRBJ2-4; the match to TRBD1 covers 7 bases. V lost 5 bases to trimming and J lost 8 bases; unmatched junction nucleotides: 9. Germline CDR1 is MNHNS and CDR2 is SASEGT. The CDR3 spans 14 residues. The CDR3 here is CASSLGDRVDIQYF. CDR3 bases: TGTGCCAGCAGTTTGGGCGACAGGGTTGACATTCAGTACTTC.

The J gene is TRBJ2-3, the V gene TRBV5-4; D ambiguous. Germline values: CDR1 SGHNT, CDR2 YYREEE (reference sequence). The length of the CDR3 is 12 residues. Trimming pared 4 bases from V and 6 bases from J, leaving 9 bases between. The CDR3 protein is CASSEVGDTQYF. The CDR3, as DNA: TGTGCCAGCAGCGAGGTTGGGGATACGCAGTATTTT.

The chain recombines TRBV12-5 with TRBJ2-2, with D perhaps TRBD1 (8 bases). V lost 3 bases and J lost 7, with 15 bases in between. The CDR3 has 15 amino acids. CDR1 is LGHNT, CDR2 FRNRAP, per germline. As DNA, the CDR3 is TGTGCTAGTGGTTTTTGGACAGGGACTATCGGGGAGCTGTTTTTT. Its translation is CASGFWTGTIGELFF.

This chain uses TRBV9 with TRBJ2-7; D might be TRBD1 (6 bases). This CDR3 region has 15 residues. V shed 3 bases and J shed 0 bases, with 13 bases lying between them. Germline V gene data show CDR1 as SGDLS and CDR2 as YYNGEE. The CDR3 DNA reads TGTGCCAGCAGCGCACAGGGAGTCCCCTCCTACGAGCAGTACTTC. Residues: CASSAQGVPSYEQYF. The full variable domain, completed using reference TRBV9 and TRBJ2-7, is DSGVTQTPKHLITATGQRVTLRCSPRSGDLSVYWYQQSLDQGLQFLIQYYNGEERAKGNILERFSAQQFPDLHSELNLSSLELGDSALYFCASSAQGVPSYEQYFGPGTRLTVT.

CDR3 in amino acids: CASSQVDTEREQYF. The CDR3 DNA reads TGCGCCAGCAGCCAAGTTGATACGGAGCGGGAGCAGTACTTC. V and J are TRBV4-3 and TRBJ2-7, with a tentative D call TRBD2 (5 bases). The germline V gene encodes CDR1 LGHNA and CDR2 YSLEER. The CDR3 has 14 residues. Between the trimmed V and J ends, which lost 1 base and 7 bases, there was a span of 14 bases.

CDR3 in DNA: TGCAGTGCTATTCGGGACAGTGAAGCTTTCTTT. Its protein is CSAIRDSEAFF. The rearrangement joins TRBV20-1 to TRBJ1-1, with 7 bases matching TRBD1. This CDR3 has 11 amino acids. The V gene's germline CDR1 is DFQATT and CDR2 SNEGSKA (reference sequence). V was pared by 4 bases and J by 7 bases, with 3 bases of the junction left unmatched.

CDR3 sequence: CASKGREPYTDTQYF. CDR3 bases: TGTGCCAGCAAGGGGCGGGAACCCTACACAGATACGCAGTATTTT. The chain combines TRBV2 with TRBJ2-3; D is perhaps TRBD2 (6 bases). Between the trimmed V and J ends, which lost 7 bases and 2 bases, there was a span of 16 bases. CDR3 size: 15 residues. The germline CDR1 and CDR2 sequences are SNHLY and FYNNEI.

The V and J genes are TRBV2 and TRBJ1-1; D remains ambiguous. Per the germline V gene, CDR1 is SNHLY and CDR2 is FYNNEI. The ends were cut back, 8 bases at V and 10 bases at J, with 11 bases in the middle. CDR3 length equals 10 residues. Here the CDR3 reads CASEFRGAFF. The CDR3 coding sequence is TGTGCCAGCGAGTTCCGGGGAGCTTTCTTT.

The chain is built from TRBV7-9 and TRBJ2-5; 10 bases fit TRBD2. Trimming cost V 3 bases and J 4 bases; bases outside gene matches: 8. The CDR3 extends over 16 amino acids. Germline lookup yields CDR1 SEHNR and CDR2 FQNEAQ (reference sequence). The chain's CDR3 is CASSFAFVAGGETQYF. Written as DNA, the CDR3 is TGTGCCAGCAGCTTCGCGTTCGTAGCGGGAGGAGAGACCCAGTACTTC. The variable domain in full, completed from reference TRBV7-9 and TRBJ2-5, reads DTGVSQNPRHKITKRGQNVTFRCDPISEHNRLYWYRQTLGQGPEFLTYFQNEAQLEKSRLLSDRFSAERPKGSFSTLEIQRTEQGDSAMYLCASSFAFVAGGETQYFGPGTRLLVL.

Here the CDR3 DNA reads TGTGCCAGCTCCCCCAGCGGCCAAGAGACCCAGTACTTC. Encoded protein: CASSPSGQETQYF. The chain uses TRBV18 and TRBJ2-5, with a weak D call TRBD2 (5 bases). This CDR3 comprises 13 residues. V was cut by 6 bases and J by 1 base, with 9 bases left in between. The V gene's germline CDR1 is KGHSH and CDR2 LQKENI.